This is a list of T cell receptor beta chains from one sample in a study of blood T cell repertoires in COVID-19. Libraries were prepared by immunoSEQ multiplex PCR; TCRdb keeps only in-frame clonotypes and omits some of them. The sample consists of 350,000 to 400,000 clones, around 90% of them appearing once. The material sequenced was PBMCs or T cells enriched from blood (not recorded which). The receptors shown here come from a woman aged 18-29 years who had recovered from COVID-19. Each CDR3 is given with its conserved first and last residue. Fields, in order: V gene, D gene, CDR3 length, J gene, clone size, CDR3 DNA, CDR3 protein. The D gene is left open where the match is weak. The size of a clone is reported for some rows only, either as once, few or many, or as a class for expanded clones.

v_call: TRBV6-2/TRBV6-3; d_call: -; cdr3_length: 12; j_call: TRBJ1-1; clone_size: -; cdr3_nt: TGTGCCAGCAGCACAGGGAACACTGAAGCTTTCTTT; cdr3_aa: CASSTGNTEAFF
v_call: TRBV19; d_call: TRBD1; cdr3_length: 13; j_call: TRBJ2-7; clone_size: -; cdr3_nt: TGTGCCAGTAGGAACAGGGGTTCCTACGAGCAGTACTTC; cdr3_aa: CASRNRGSYEQYF
v_call: TRBV19; d_call: -; cdr3_length: 15; j_call: TRBJ2-3; clone_size: few; cdr3_nt: TGTGCCACCCTGGGGCCCACAGGGTCAACAGATACGCAGTATTTT; cdr3_aa: CATLGPTGSTDTQYF
v_call: TRBV30; d_call: -; cdr3_length: 14; j_call: TRBJ1-2; clone_size: -; cdr3_nt: TGTGCCTGGACCGCTACAGGGCCCATCGGTGGCTACACCTTC; cdr3_aa: CAWTATGPIGGYTF
v_call: TRBV30; d_call: TRBD1; cdr3_length: 16; j_call: TRBJ1-3; clone_size: -; cdr3_nt: TGTGCCTGGAGTGAAGGGACAGGGGGCTCTGGAAACACCATATATTTT; cdr3_aa: CAWSEGTGGSGNTIYF
v_call: TRBV28; d_call: -; cdr3_length: 13; j_call: TRBJ2-3; clone_size: once; cdr3_nt: TGTGCCAGCAAGGGAGGAGGCACAGATACGCAGTATTTT; cdr3_aa: CASKGGGTDTQYF
v_call: TRBV5-5; d_call: -; cdr3_length: 13; j_call: TRBJ2-1; clone_size: -; cdr3_nt: TGTGCCAGCAATTCAAGAGATTACAATGAGCAGTTCTTC; cdr3_aa: CASNSRDYNEQFF
v_call: TRBV29-1; d_call: -; cdr3_length: 12; j_call: TRBJ1-1; clone_size: -; cdr3_nt: TGCAGCGTTAAACGGACAGAGACTGAAGCTTTCTTT; cdr3_aa: CSVKRTETEAFF
v_call: TRBV9; d_call: -; cdr3_length: 13; j_call: TRBJ2-7; clone_size: -; cdr3_nt: TGTGCCAGCAGCGCCCTTACAGGGTCAGAGCAGTACTTC; cdr3_aa: CASSALTGSEQYF
v_call: TRBV4-2; d_call: -; cdr3_length: 19; j_call: TRBJ1-5; clone_size: -; cdr3_nt: TGTGCCAGCAGCCAAGCCCCAGGCCATACCCAGGGGAGCAATCAGCCCCAGCATTTT; cdr3_aa: CASSQAPGHTQGSNQPQHF
v_call: TRBV5-1; d_call: TRBD1; cdr3_length: 15; j_call: TRBJ1-2; clone_size: -; cdr3_nt: TGCGCCAGCAGCTTGGTTCCTACAGGGGGACGGGGCTACACCTTC; cdr3_aa: CASSLVPTGGRGYTF
v_call: TRBV3-1/TRBV3-2; d_call: -; cdr3_length: 12; j_call: TRBJ2-7; clone_size: -; cdr3_nt: TGTGCCAGCAGCCAAGGAGTTTACGAGCAGTACTTC; cdr3_aa: CASSQGVYEQYF
v_call: TRBV18; d_call: -; cdr3_length: 14; j_call: TRBJ1-6; clone_size: -; cdr3_nt: TGTGCCAGCGACCGGGGGGACGATAATTCACCCCTCCACTTT; cdr3_aa: CASDRGDDNSPLHF
v_call: TRBV9; d_call: TRBD1; cdr3_length: 15; j_call: TRBJ1-2; clone_size: -; cdr3_nt: TGTGCCAGCAGCGTAGAGGGGCAGGGGGACTATGGCTACACCTTC; cdr3_aa: CASSVEGQGDYGYTF
v_call: TRBV10-3; d_call: TRBD2; cdr3_length: 14; j_call: TRBJ2-7; clone_size: -; cdr3_nt: TGTGCCATCGAGCGGGAGCGTAGTTTAGACGAGCAGTACTTC; cdr3_aa: CAIERERSLDEQYF
v_call: TRBV7-9; d_call: TRBD2; cdr3_length: 16; j_call: TRBJ2-7; clone_size: -; cdr3_nt: TGTGCCGCTGGGGGGAGGGGATACGACCTTTCCTACGAGCAGTACTTC; cdr3_aa: CAAGGRGYDLSYEQYF
v_call: TRBV6-5; d_call: -; cdr3_length: 12; j_call: TRBJ2-3; clone_size: -; cdr3_nt: TGTGCCAGCAGTTCTTTGGAGGATACGCAGTATTTT; cdr3_aa: CASSSLEDTQYF
v_call: TRBV6-5; d_call: -; cdr3_length: 12; j_call: TRBJ1-2; clone_size: -; cdr3_nt: TGTGCCAGCAGTCCTAATAACTATGGCTACACCTTC; cdr3_aa: CASSPNNYGYTF
v_call: TRBV7-7; d_call: TRBD1; cdr3_length: 16; j_call: TRBJ2-2; clone_size: -; cdr3_nt: TGTGCTAGCAGCTCGACAGGGACCGGCAACACCGGGGAGCTGTTTTTT; cdr3_aa: CASSSTGTGNTGELFF
v_call: TRBV6-5; d_call: -; cdr3_length: 12; j_call: TRBJ1-2; clone_size: few; cdr3_nt: TGTGCCAGCAGTAATCAGGGCTATGGCTACACCTTC; cdr3_aa: CASSNQGYGYTF
v_call: TRBV30; d_call: TRBD1; cdr3_length: 12; j_call: TRBJ2-4; clone_size: -; cdr3_nt: TGTGCCTGGGGCCCGGACAGGCAAACTCAGTACTTC; cdr3_aa: CAWGPDRQTQYF
v_call: TRBV7-6; d_call: -; cdr3_length: 15; j_call: TRBJ1-6; clone_size: -; cdr3_nt: TGTGCCAGCAGCTTAGACAGCTCCTATAATTCACCCCTCCACTTT; cdr3_aa: CASSLDSSYNSPLHF
v_call: TRBV24-1; d_call: TRBD2; cdr3_length: 15; j_call: TRBJ2-5; clone_size: -; cdr3_nt: TGTGCCACCAGTGACCCCAAGCGGGGGGGAGAGACCCAGTACTTC; cdr3_aa: CATSDPKRGGETQYF
v_call: TRBV19; d_call: -; cdr3_length: 15; j_call: TRBJ1-5; clone_size: once; cdr3_nt: TGTGCCAGTAGTACCCTGGTCCACTTCAATCAGCCCCAGCATTTT; cdr3_aa: CASSTLVHFNQPQHF
v_call: TRBV4-1; d_call: -; cdr3_length: 15; j_call: TRBJ1-5; clone_size: once; cdr3_nt: TGCGCCAGCAGCCAAGAGGACTATAGCAATCAGCCCCAGCATTTT; cdr3_aa: CASSQEDYSNQPQHF
v_call: TRBV5-1; d_call: -; cdr3_length: 15; j_call: TRBJ1-2; clone_size: -; cdr3_nt: TGCGCCAGCAGGAATTCGCACGGGGATATCTATGGCTACACCTTC; cdr3_aa: CASRNSHGDIYGYTF
v_call: TRBV5-1; d_call: -; cdr3_length: 13; j_call: TRBJ1-1; clone_size: -; cdr3_nt: TGCGCCAGCAGCTTGGAGGACAACTCTGAAGCTTTCTTT; cdr3_aa: CASSLEDNSEAFF
v_call: TRBV5-1; d_call: TRBD1; cdr3_length: 14; j_call: TRBJ1-3; clone_size: -; cdr3_nt: TGCGCCAGCAGCTTGGGGACAGGGGGAAACACCATATATTTT; cdr3_aa: CASSLGTGGNTIYF
v_call: TRBV3-1/TRBV3-2; d_call: -; cdr3_length: 16; j_call: TRBJ1-4; clone_size: -; cdr3_nt: TGTGCCAGCTCCTTCAGCGACGGGGGGACTAATGAAAAACTGTTTTTT; cdr3_aa: CASSFSDGGTNEKLFF
v_call: TRBV5-1; d_call: -; cdr3_length: 16; j_call: TRBJ2-3; clone_size: -; cdr3_nt: TGCGCCAGCAGCCCGAGGCTGGCGGGGAGCACAGATACGCAGTATTTT; cdr3_aa: CASSPRLAGSTDTQYF
v_call: TRBV15; d_call: -; cdr3_length: 13; j_call: TRBJ1-3; clone_size: -; cdr3_nt: TGTGCCACCAGCAGAGACCAGGGAAACACCATATATTTT; cdr3_aa: CATSRDQGNTIYF
v_call: TRBV7-2; d_call: TRBD2; cdr3_length: 14; j_call: TRBJ2-7; clone_size: -; cdr3_nt: TGTGCCAGCAGCGAATTAGCGGGGGGGCACGGGCAGTACTTC; cdr3_aa: CASSELAGGHGQYF
v_call: TRBV6-2/TRBV6-3; d_call: -; cdr3_length: 16; j_call: TRBJ1-6; clone_size: -; cdr3_nt: TGTGCCAGCAGTTACTCGAGGAGTGGGAGGGATTCACCCCTCCACTTT; cdr3_aa: CASSYSRSGRDSPLHF
v_call: TRBV6-2/TRBV6-3; d_call: -; cdr3_length: 16; j_call: TRBJ2-1; clone_size: -; cdr3_nt: TGTGCCAGCAGTTACTCGGGGACTCGGGGCTACAATGAGCAGTTCTTC; cdr3_aa: CASSYSGTRGYNEQFF
v_call: TRBV5-1; d_call: -; cdr3_length: 14; j_call: TRBJ1-5; clone_size: few; cdr3_nt: TGCGCCAGCAGCTTGGCTACTAGAGATCAGCCCCAGCATTTT; cdr3_aa: CASSLATRDQPQHF
v_call: TRBV9; d_call: -; cdr3_length: 15; j_call: TRBJ2-3; clone_size: -; cdr3_nt: TGTGCCAGCAGCGTAGAGGGAGGAGACACAGATACGCAGTATTTT; cdr3_aa: CASSVEGGDTDTQYF
v_call: TRBV4-2; d_call: -; cdr3_length: 14; j_call: TRBJ1-6; clone_size: -; cdr3_nt: TGTGCCGCAGCGGGGGGGCGCACGGATTCACCCCTCCACTTT; cdr3_aa: CAAAGGRTDSPLHF
v_call: TRBV29-1; d_call: TRBD1; cdr3_length: 14; j_call: TRBJ2-7; clone_size: -; cdr3_nt: TGCAGCGTAGCTACAGGGGCCTTATCCTACGAGCAGTACTTC; cdr3_aa: CSVATGALSYEQYF
v_call: TRBV7-3; d_call: TRBD2; cdr3_length: 17; j_call: TRBJ2-3; clone_size: -; cdr3_nt: TGTGCCAGCAGCCGCCAAGGAGGACTAGCGGGTGGGGATACGCAGTATTTT; cdr3_aa: CASSRQGGLAGGDTQYF
v_call: TRBV5-1; d_call: TRBD1; cdr3_length: 19; j_call: TRBJ1-2; clone_size: -; cdr3_nt: TGCGCCAGCAGTTTCGATATGAACCCCGGGACAGGAGCTAACTATGGCTACACCTTC; cdr3_aa: CASSFDMNPGTGANYGYTF
v_call: TRBV7-3; d_call: TRBD2; cdr3_length: 16; j_call: TRBJ2-3; clone_size: -; cdr3_nt: TGTGCCAGCAGCCCTCGGACTAGCGGGGGGAGGGATACGCAGTATTTT; cdr3_aa: CASSPRTSGGRDTQYF
v_call: TRBV19; d_call: TRBD1; cdr3_length: 15; j_call: TRBJ1-5; clone_size: few; cdr3_nt: TGTGCCAGTAGTGTGACAGGGCCGAGCAATCAGCCCCAGCATTTT; cdr3_aa: CASSVTGPSNQPQHF
v_call: TRBV19; d_call: -; cdr3_length: 17; j_call: TRBJ2-1; clone_size: -; cdr3_nt: TGTGCCAGTAGTATTGGGAAGGGGATGAGCTCCTACAATGAGCAGTTCTTC; cdr3_aa: CASSIGKGMSSYNEQFF
v_call: TRBV5-1; d_call: TRBD2; cdr3_length: 16; j_call: TRBJ2-5; clone_size: -; cdr3_nt: TGCGCCAGCAGCACAATTAGCGGGGGGCACCAAGAGACCCAGTACTTC; cdr3_aa: CASSTISGGHQETQYF
v_call: TRBV27; d_call: -; cdr3_length: 19; j_call: TRBJ1-2; clone_size: -; cdr3_nt: TGTGCCAGCAGTTTATACATCAACGTGGGTGGCAGGGCCCCTTATGGCTACACCTTC; cdr3_aa: CASSLYINVGGRAPYGYTF
v_call: TRBV29-1; d_call: TRBD1; cdr3_length: 12; j_call: TRBJ1-1; clone_size: -; cdr3_nt: TGCAGCGTTGGACAGGGGTTAACCGGGGCTTTCTTT; cdr3_aa: CSVGQGLTGAFF
v_call: TRBV7-6; d_call: TRBD2; cdr3_length: 17; j_call: TRBJ2-3; clone_size: -; cdr3_nt: TGTGCCAGCAGCCTAGGGTGGACTAGCGGGGGCACAGATACGCAGTATTTT; cdr3_aa: CASSLGWTSGGTDTQYF
v_call: TRBV15; d_call: -; cdr3_length: 14; j_call: TRBJ2-7; clone_size: -; cdr3_nt: TGTGCCACCAGCAGAGATAGCACAGGGCGGGAGCAGTACTTC; cdr3_aa: CATSRDSTGREQYF
v_call: TRBV19; d_call: -; cdr3_length: 15; j_call: TRBJ1-5; clone_size: -; cdr3_nt: TGTGCCAGTAGTATCGCGGACGGGACTATTTCGCCCCAGCATTTT; cdr3_aa: CASSIADGTISPQHF
v_call: TRBV18; d_call: -; cdr3_length: 17; j_call: TRBJ2-1; clone_size: -; cdr3_nt: TGTGCCAGCTCCAGTTTAAGGGGGGGAACTTCCTACAATGAGCAGTTCTTC; cdr3_aa: CASSSLRGGTSYNEQFF
v_call: TRBV5-1; d_call: TRBD1; cdr3_length: 14; j_call: TRBJ2-5; clone_size: -; cdr3_nt: TGCGCCAGCAGCTATTCCGGGACAGCGGAGACCCAGTACTTC; cdr3_aa: CASSYSGTAETQYF
v_call: TRBV7-2; d_call: -; cdr3_length: 15; j_call: TRBJ2-5; clone_size: once; cdr3_nt: TGTGCCAGCAGCTTAAGAGGCAGGGGACAAGAGACCCAGTACTTC; cdr3_aa: CASSLRGRGQETQYF
v_call: TRBV11-2; d_call: TRBD2; cdr3_length: 16; j_call: TRBJ2-1; clone_size: -; cdr3_nt: TGTGCCAGCAGCTTAGGTCGGCTAGCGGTTTACAATGAGCAGTTCTTC; cdr3_aa: CASSLGRLAVYNEQFF
v_call: TRBV28; d_call: -; cdr3_length: 17; j_call: TRBJ1-1; clone_size: -; cdr3_nt: TGTGCCAGCAGTTTACGCCCTACGATCTATACGGACACTGAAGCTTTCTTT; cdr3_aa: CASSLRPTIYTDTEAFF
v_call: TRBV13; d_call: TRBD1; cdr3_length: 13; j_call: TRBJ1-2; clone_size: -; cdr3_nt: TGTGCCAGCAGCTCAGGACAGGGGTTTGGCTACACCTTC; cdr3_aa: CASSSGQGFGYTF
v_call: TRBV29-1; d_call: -; cdr3_length: 15; j_call: TRBJ1-2; clone_size: -; cdr3_nt: TGCAGCGTTGAACCACGACTTACTTCCCCCCTCGGCTACACCTTC; cdr3_aa: CSVEPRLTSPLGYTF
v_call: TRBV30; d_call: -; cdr3_length: 15; j_call: TRBJ1-3; clone_size: -; cdr3_nt: TGTGCCTGGAGCAGGACAGCCAGCTCTGGAAACACCATATATTTT; cdr3_aa: CAWSRTASSGNTIYF